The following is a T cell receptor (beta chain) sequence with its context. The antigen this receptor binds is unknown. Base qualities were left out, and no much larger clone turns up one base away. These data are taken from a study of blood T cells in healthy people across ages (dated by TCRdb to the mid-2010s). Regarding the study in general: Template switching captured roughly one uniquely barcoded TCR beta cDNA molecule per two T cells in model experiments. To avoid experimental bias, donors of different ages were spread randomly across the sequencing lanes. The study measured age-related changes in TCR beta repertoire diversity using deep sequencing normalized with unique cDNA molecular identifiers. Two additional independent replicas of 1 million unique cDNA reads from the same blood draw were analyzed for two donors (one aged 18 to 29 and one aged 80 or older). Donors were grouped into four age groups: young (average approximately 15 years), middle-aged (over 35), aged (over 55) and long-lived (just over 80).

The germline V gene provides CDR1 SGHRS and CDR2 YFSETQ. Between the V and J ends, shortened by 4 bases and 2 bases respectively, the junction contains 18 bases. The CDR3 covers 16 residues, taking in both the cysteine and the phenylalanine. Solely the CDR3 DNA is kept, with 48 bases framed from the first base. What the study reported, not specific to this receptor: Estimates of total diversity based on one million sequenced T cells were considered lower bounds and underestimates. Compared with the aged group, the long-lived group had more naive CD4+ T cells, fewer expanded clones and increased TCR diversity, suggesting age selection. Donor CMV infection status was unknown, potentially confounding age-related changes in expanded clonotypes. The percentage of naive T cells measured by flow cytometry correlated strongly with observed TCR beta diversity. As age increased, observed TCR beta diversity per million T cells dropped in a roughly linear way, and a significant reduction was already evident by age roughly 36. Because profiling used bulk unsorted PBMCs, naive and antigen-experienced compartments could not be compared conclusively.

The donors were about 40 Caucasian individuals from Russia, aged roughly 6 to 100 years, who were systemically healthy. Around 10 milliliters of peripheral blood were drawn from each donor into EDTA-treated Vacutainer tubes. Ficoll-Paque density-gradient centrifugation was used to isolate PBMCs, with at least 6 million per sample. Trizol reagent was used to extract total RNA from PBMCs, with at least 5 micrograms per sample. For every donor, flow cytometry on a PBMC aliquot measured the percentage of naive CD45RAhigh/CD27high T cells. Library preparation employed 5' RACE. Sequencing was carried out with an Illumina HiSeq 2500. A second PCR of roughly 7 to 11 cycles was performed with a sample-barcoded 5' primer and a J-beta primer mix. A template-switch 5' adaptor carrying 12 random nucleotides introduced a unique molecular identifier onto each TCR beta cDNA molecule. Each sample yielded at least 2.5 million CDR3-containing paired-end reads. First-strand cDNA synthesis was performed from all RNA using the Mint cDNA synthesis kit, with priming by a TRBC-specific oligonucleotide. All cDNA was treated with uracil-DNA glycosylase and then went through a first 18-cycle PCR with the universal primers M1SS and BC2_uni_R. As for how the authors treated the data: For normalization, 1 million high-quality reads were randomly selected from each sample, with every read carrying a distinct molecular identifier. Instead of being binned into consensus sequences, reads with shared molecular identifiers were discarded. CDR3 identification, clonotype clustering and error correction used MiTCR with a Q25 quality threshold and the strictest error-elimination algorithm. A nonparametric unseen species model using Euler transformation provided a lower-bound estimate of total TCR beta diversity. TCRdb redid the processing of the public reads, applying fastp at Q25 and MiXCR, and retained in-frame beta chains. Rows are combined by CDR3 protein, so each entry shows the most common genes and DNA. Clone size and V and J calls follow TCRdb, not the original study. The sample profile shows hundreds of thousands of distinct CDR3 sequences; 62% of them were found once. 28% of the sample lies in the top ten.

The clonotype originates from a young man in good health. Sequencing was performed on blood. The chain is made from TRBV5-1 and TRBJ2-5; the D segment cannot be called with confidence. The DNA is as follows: TGCGCCAGCAGCCCCCCTTTCATTCACCAACAAGAGACCCAGTACTTC. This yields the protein CASSPPFIHQQETQYF.